The 32 T cell receptor beta chains in this list originate from one sample, sequenced in a study of shared clonotypes between healthy human individuals. Assay used: immunoSEQ multiplex PCR; TCRdb lists only in-frame clones, some missing. The sample carries approximately 1.5 million clones, around 98% recorded once. Sequencing was carried out using naive CD4+ T cells sorted from blood. The subset denotes: CD45RA+ positively selected. The receptors were gathered from a man in his thirties or forties in good health.

The chain couples TRBV28 to TRBJ2-1; a possible D gene is TRBD2 (6 bases). The CDR3 has 14 residues. Germline V CDR1 and CDR2: MDHEN, SYDVKM. V was shortened by 5 bases and J by 4 bases, with 12 bases between the two germline ends. CDR3 region: CASSARDFYNEQFF. CDR3 in DNA: TGTGCCAGCAGTGCCCGGGACTTTTACAATGAGCAGTTCTTC.

The chain couples TRBV18 to TRBJ2-2; 8 nucleotides align to TRBD1. CDR3 size: 18 residues. Trimming cost V 6 bases and J 2 bases; bases outside gene matches: 14. CDR1 and CDR2 (germline): KGHSH, LQKENI. The CDR3 region is CASSSFRTGTGNTGELFF. The CDR3 DNA reads TGTGCCAGCTCGTCTTTTCGAACCGGGACAGGAAACACCGGGGAGCTGTTTTTT. Supplemented by reference TRBV18 and TRBJ2-2, the full variable domain reads NAGVMQNPRHLVRRRGQEARLRCSPMKGHSHVYWYRQLPEEGLKFMVYLQKENIIDESGMPKERFSAEFPKEGPSILRIQQVVRGDSAAYFCASSSFRTGTGNTGELFFGEGSRLTVL.

CDR3 in DNA: TGTGCCAGCAGCCATACCAGGGCCAGCAATCAGCCCCAGCATTTT. Protein: CASSHTRASNQPQHF. The J gene is TRBJ1-5, the V gene TRBV5-8; TRBD1 might be the D (5 bases). Per germline, CDR1 SGHTS and CDR2 YDEGEE. V was clipped by 4 bases and J by 1 base, with 12 bases between them. The CDR3 runs 15 residues. Full variable domain (missing parts from reference TRBV5-8 and TRBJ1-5): EAGVTQSPTHLIKTRGQQATLRCSPISGHTSVYWYQQALGLGLQFLLWYDEGEERNRGNFPPRFSGRQFPNYSSELNVNALELEDSALYLCASSHTRASNQPQHFGDGTRLSIL.

The chain carries TRBV15 and TRBJ2-1; D gene uncertain. Trimming left V 0 bases short and J 8 bases short, with 5 bases between. Per germline, CDR1 LNHNV and CDR2 YYDKDF (reference sequence). The length of the CDR3 is 12 residues. The CDR3 DNA sequence: TGTGCCACCAGCAGAGATTTGGATGAGCAGTTCTTC. Its protein is CATSRDLDEQFF.

This chain joins TRBV20-1 and TRBJ2-3; D gene uncertain. Trimming left V 6 bases short and J 4 bases short, with 5 bases between. The V gene's germline CDR1 is DFQATT and CDR2 SNEGSKA (reference sequence). This CDR3 is built from 10 residues. CDR3 bases: TGCAGTGCCCAACCAGATACGCAGTATTTT. Translation: CSAQPDTQYF.

The chain is built from TRBV6-5 and TRBJ2-7; D is possibly TRBD2 (5 bases). The CDR3 extends over 15 amino acids. CDR1 and CDR2 from the germline V gene are MNHEY and SVGAGI. The V and J ends lost 0 bases and 3 bases respectively, with 12 bases between them. CDR3 nucleotide sequence: TGTGCCAGCAGTTACTCGACCATCAGCGGCTACGAGCAGTACTTC. This encodes CASSYSTISGYEQYF.

The J gene is TRBJ2-1, the V gene TRBV10-3; unclear D gene. The CDR3 spans 13 residues. Germline V gene sequence: CDR1 ENHRY, CDR2 SYGVKD. Between the trimmed V and J ends, which lost 2 bases and 0 bases, there was a span of 2 bases. In DNA, the CDR3 is TGTGCCATCAGTGAGGACTCCTACAATGAGCAGTTCTTC. Its protein product is CAISEDSYNEQFF.

This chain links TRBV7-3 with TRBJ2-2, with D perhaps TRBD1 (6 bases). This CDR3 has 14 residues. Germline assignment: CDR1 SGHTA and CDR2 FQGTGA. V lost 6 bases, J lost 1 base, and 9 bases lay in between. CDR3 region: CASRLTGNTGELFF. CDR3 nucleotide sequence: TGTGCCAGCAGGCTGACAGGGAACACCGGGGAGCTGTTTTTT. The full variable domain, in which reference TRBV7-3 and TRBJ2-2 provide the parts outside the CDR3, is GAGVSQTPSNKVTEKGKYVELRCDPISGHTALYWYRQSLGQGPEFLIYFQGTGAADDSGLPNDRFFAVRPEGSVSTLKIQRTERGDSAVYLCASRLTGNTGELFFGEGSRLTVL.

V and J are TRBV4-2 and TRBJ1-3, with D perhaps matching TRBD1 (5 bases). Germline-derived CDR1 and CDR2 are LGHNA and YNFKEQ. CDR3 size: 16 residues. Trimming cost V 3 bases and J 4 bases, with 16 bases left between them. CDR3 DNA: TGTGCCAGCAGCCATACAGGAGTTGGGACCGGAAACACCATATATTTT. Its protein product is CASSHTGVGTGNTIYF.

The CDR3 coding sequence is TGTGCCAGCAGCGTAGGGTCCCAGTTAGCGGTGGGAAGTGAGCAGTTCTTC. Translating it yields CASSVGSQLAVGSEQFF. This rearrangement joins TRBV9 to TRBJ2-1; a possible D gene is TRBD2 (6 bases). The CDR3 is 17 amino acids. The germline CDR1 and CDR2 sequences are SGDLS and YYNGEE. V lost 0 bases and J lost 9, with 22 bases in between.

This clone has a single count. Other DNA sequences from this sample encode an identical CDR3 as well. The rearrangement joins TRBV7-6 to TRBJ2-3; D is unclear. CDR1 and CDR2 from the germline V gene are SGHVS and FNYEAQ. The V end was cut by 5 bases, the J end by 1 base, with 4 bases between. The CDR3 has 12 residues. The CDR3 bases are TGTGCCAGCAGCCCCCGCACAGATACGCAGTATTTT. Translated, it gives CASSPRTDTQYF.

The chain uses TRBV29-1 and TRBJ2-1; TRBD2 matches at 7 bases. The CDR3 loop spans 14 amino acids. With V trimmed by 3 bases and J by 0 bases, 2 bases remained unmatched. CDR1 is SQVTM and CDR2 is ANQGSEA in the germline V gene. The CDR3 here is CSVESGGSYNEQFF. The CDR3 nucleotides read TGCAGCGTTGAGTCGGGGGGCTCCTACAATGAGCAGTTCTTC.

This sequence joins TRBV2 and TRBJ1-2, with 7 bases lining up with TRBD1. The length of the CDR3 is 13 residues. Looked up from germline, CDR1 is SNHLY and CDR2 is FYNNEI. The trim removed 5 bases at V and 6 bases at J, leaving 6 bases unmatched. CDR3 region: CASSRGQGDGYTF. Written as DNA, the CDR3 is TGTGCCAGCAGTAGGGGGCAAGGCGATGGCTACACCTTC.

This sequence joins TRBV4-2 and TRBJ2-7; D may be TRBD2 (5 bases). The CDR3 totals 13 residues. The ends were cut back, 0 bases at V and 6 bases at J, with 9 bases in the middle. Germline-derived CDR1 and CDR2 are LGHNA and YNFKEQ. The CDR3 reads CASSQDWTSEQYF. The CDR3 region has the DNA TGTGCCAGCAGCCAAGATTGGACTTCCGAGCAGTACTTC.

The J gene is TRBJ1-3, the V gene TRBV18, with D possibly matching TRBD1 (6 bases). Trimming took 2 bases from V and 0 from J, leaving 14 bases between them. The CDR3 has 17 residues. Germline V gives CDR1 KGHSH, CDR2 LQKENI. DNA for the CDR3: TGTGCCAGCTCACCAGGGACACGGGGACCCTCTGGAAACACCATATATTTT. Translated: CASSPGTRGPSGNTIYF. Full variable domain (remainder filled in from reference TRBV18 and TRBJ1-3): NAGVMQNPRHLVRRRGQEARLRCSPMKGHSHVYWYRQLPEEGLKFMVYLQKENIIDESGMPKERFSAEFPKEGPSILRIQQVVRGDSAAYFCASSPGTRGPSGNTIYFGEGSWLTVV.

This chain joins TRBV7-8 and TRBJ2-6, with D perhaps TRBD2 (7 bases). CDR1 is SGHVS and CDR2 is FQNEAQ in the germline V gene. V dropped 4 bases and J dropped 0 bases, with 19 bases sitting between them. The CDR3 totals 19 residues. This chain's CDR3 is CASSSRGQGTLSGANVLTF. CDR3 nucleotide sequence: TGTGCCAGCAGCTCGCGGGGGCAGGGGACCCTCTCTGGGGCCAACGTCCTGACTTTC.

This chain connects TRBV2 to TRBJ1-5; D possibly corresponds to TRBD1 (6 bases). Germline values: CDR1 SNHLY, CDR2 FYNNEI. Deletions cut 4 bases from V and 4 bases from J, with 11 bases between. The CDR3 is 14 amino acids. In nucleotides, the CDR3 is TGTGCCAGCAGTGTAGGTCAGGGGAATCAGCCCCAGCATTTT. It specifies CASSVGQGNQPQHF.

The CDR3 nucleotides read TGTGCCAGCACTACCGACAGGGTTGACACCGGGGAGCTGTTTTTT. Residues: CASTTDRVDTGELFF. The V gene is TRBV5-5, the J gene TRBJ2-2; 7 bases are shared with TRBD1. Germline trimming cut 6 bases from V and 3 bases from J; bases unmatched to any gene: 8. The CDR3 is made up of 15 amino acids. Looked up from germline, CDR1 is SGHKS and CDR2 is YYEKEE (reference sequence).

This chain joins TRBV11-2 and TRBJ2-7; maybe TRBD2 (6 bases). Trimming cost V 5 bases and J 2 bases, with 25 bases left between them. The CDR3 runs to 18 residues. The germline CDR1 and CDR2 sequences are SGHAT and FQNNGV. The CDR3 DNA sequence: TGTGCCAGCAGCCGGACTGTGCCGGGACTTCTCATCACCTACGAGCAGTACTTC. This encodes CASSRTVPGLLITYEQYF.

The chain links TRBV5-1 to TRBJ2-3; 8 bases map to TRBD1. The CDR3 is 16 residues long. Per germline, CDR1 SGHRS and CDR2 YFSETQ. V shed 4 bases and J 0 bases; nucleotides not matched to a gene: 7. The CDR3 DNA reads as TGCGCCAGCAGCGCAGACAGGGGAAGTAGCACAGATACGCAGTATTTT. Amino acids: CASSADRGSSTDTQYF.

The chain couples TRBV6-5 to TRBJ1-4; 8 nucleotides line up with TRBD1. The junction had 9 bases not matched to a gene; V was cut back by 6 bases and J by 6 bases. In germline, CDR1 is MNHEY, CDR2 SVGAGI. The CDR3 spans 15 residues. DNA for the CDR3: TGTGCCAGCAGCAGGCGACAGGGGCTCGATGAAAAACTGTTTTTT. Its translation is CASSRRQGLDEKLFF.

The chain employs TRBV6-5 and TRBJ2-3; D is uncertain. Germline loops: CDR1 MNHEY, CDR2 SVGAGI. V lost 5 bases, J lost 10 bases, and 19 bases lay in between. CDR3 length equals 14 residues. The CDR3 DNA reads as TGTGCCAGCAGTAAAGCGTCAGTTCATGGTGCGCAGTATTTT. It encodes CASSKASVHGAQYF.

The rearrangement uses TRBV5-1 and TRBJ2-5; 10 bases match TRBD1. The CDR3 loop spans 15 amino acids. Trimming removed 4 bases from V and 5 bases from J; junction bases left unmatched: 8. The germline V gene has CDR1 SGHRS and CDR2 YFSETQ. The DNA of the CDR3 is TGCGCCAGCAGCCCGGGGGACAGGGGCAGGGAGACCCAGTACTTC. Translated, it gives CASSPGDRGRETQYF.

V is TRBV25-1 and J is TRBJ2-1; 8 bases fit TRBD2. V shed 6 bases and J 8 bases; nucleotides not matched to a gene: 9. The V gene's germline CDR1 is MGHDK and CDR2 SYGVNS. This CDR3 has 14 amino acids. The CDR3 coding sequence is TGTGCCAGCAGCCCAGCGGGAGAGGTCGATGAGCAGTTCTTC. Translation gives CASSPAGEVDEQFF. The variable domain in full, completed from reference TRBV25-1 and TRBJ2-1, reads EADIYQTPRYLVIGTGKKITLECSQTMGHDKMYWYQQDPGMELHLIHYSYGVNSTEKGDLSSESTVSRIRTEHFPLTLESARPSHTSQYLCASSPAGEVDEQFFGPGTRLTVL.

This clone was picked up one time. This chain connects TRBV2 to TRBJ2-7, with 14 bases lining up with TRBD2. In germline, CDR1 is SNHLY, CDR2 FYNNEI. This CDR3 has 17 residues. With 7 bases clipped from V and 7 bases from J, the junction kept 15 bases outside the gene matches. The CDR3 spells CASTVPGLAGAGSEQYF. CDR3 in DNA: TGTGCCAGCACCGTCCCGGGACTAGCGGGAGCTGGAAGTGAGCAGTACTTC.

CDR3 protein: CASNLTRDRTGTYNEQFF. CDR3 coding DNA: TGTGCCAGCAACCTTACTCGGGACAGGACGGGGACCTACAATGAGCAGTTCTTC. The rearrangement uses TRBV21-1 and TRBJ2-1; whether TRBD1, the table's D call, matches the DNA was not checked. TRBV21-1 is a pseudogene locus. The CDR3 extends over 18 amino acids.

The rearrangement links TRBV10-3 to TRBJ2-7, with 7 bases aligning to TRBD2. Looked up from germline, CDR1 is ENHRY and CDR2 is SYGVKD. The CDR3 totals 16 residues. V was pared by 4 bases and J by 5 bases, with 14 bases of the junction left unmatched. This CDR3 reads CAISALTGGRADEQYF. DNA of the CDR3: TGTGCCATCAGTGCCTTGACGGGGGGAAGAGCCGACGAGCAGTACTTC.

This chain links TRBV5-1 with TRBJ2-3, with D possibly matching TRBD2 (6 bases). Germline loops: CDR1 SGHRS, CDR2 YFSETQ. The CDR3 is made up of 11 amino acids. V dropped 6 bases and J dropped 9 bases, with 11 bases sitting between them. The CDR3 region is CASNYRETQYF. The CDR3 coding sequence is TGCGCCAGCAACTACCGGGAGACGCAGTATTTT.

The rearrangement uses TRBV2 and TRBJ2-3; D ambiguous. From germline, CDR1 is SNHLY and CDR2 FYNNEI. The V gene lost 4 bases and the J gene lost 4 bases, with 12 bases spanning the gap. The CDR3 covers 14 residues. DNA of the CDR3: TGTGCCAGCAGTGCCCTCTCTGGGGCAGATACGCAGTATTTT. This translates into CASSALSGADTQYF.

The rearrangement uses TRBV14 and TRBJ2-5; TRBD2 matches at 14 bases. CDR1 SGHDN and CDR2 FVKESK come from the germline V gene. CDR3 length equals 16 residues. The V and J ends lost 5 bases and 5 bases, in that order; junction bases with no gene match: 7. The CDR3 protein is CASSFRLAGGLETQYF. The CDR3 DNA sequence: TGTGCCAGCAGCTTTCGACTAGCGGGAGGGTTGGAGACCCAGTACTTC. Full variable domain (rest looked up from reference TRBV14 and TRBJ2-5): EAGVTQFPSHSVIEKGQTVTLRCDPISGHDNLYWYRRVMGKEIKFLLHFVKESKQDESGMPNNRFLAERTGGTYSTLKVQPAELEDSGVYFCASSFRLAGGLETQYFGPGTRLLVL.

CDR3 DNA: TGTGCCATCAGTGTCAGGACTAGCGGGAACGGCGGGGAGCTGTTTTTT. Amino acid sequence: CAISVRTSGNGGELFF. The J gene is TRBJ2-2, the V gene TRBV10-3; TRBD2 aligns across 12 bases. Per the germline V gene, CDR1 is ENHRY and CDR2 is SYGVKD. Trimming took 4 bases from V and 7 from J; bases not matched to a gene: 7. CDR3 length: 16 residues.

The chain uses TRBV6-9 and TRBJ1-2; D is uncertain. CDR3 length: 15 amino acids. Looked up from germline, CDR1 is MNHGY and CDR2 is SVAAGI. Between the trimmed V and J ends, which lost 5 bases and 8 bases, there was a span of 21 bases. The CDR3 region is CASSGRLGKGIGYTF. The CDR3 DNA is TGTGCCAGCAGTGGGAGACTGGGTAAAGGGATAGGCTACACCTTC.